These 25 T cell receptor beta chains were all obtained from the same sample, sequenced in a study of graft-versus-host responses after intestinal transplantation. The protocol was immunoSEQ multiplex PCR, while the TCRdb copy is restricted to in-frame clones and leaves out a portion. Of approximately 58,000 clones listed, 80% to 90% are singletons. This specimen was PBMCs, taken 26 days after transplant. The receptors originated from a human patient who received an intestinal transplant, so some T cells may come from the graft donor.

The CDR3 spells CASSSWGSEAFF. The CDR3 coding sequence is TGTGCCAGTAGTAGCTGGGGCAGTGAAGCTTTCTTT. The chain is built from TRBV19 and TRBJ1-1; D might be TRBD1 (5 bases). The V gene lost 4 bases and the J gene lost 7 bases, with 10 bases spanning the gap. Germline V lookup: CDR1 LNHDA, CDR2 SQIVND (reference sequence). The CDR3 contains 12 residues.

This chain uses TRBV29-1 with TRBJ2-1; 9 bases map to TRBD1. The V segment lost 5 bases and the J segment 12 bases; nucleotides outside the gene matches: 20. CDR1 and CDR2 from the germline V gene are SQVTM and ANQGSEA. This CDR3 contains 16 residues. CDR3: CSVTSPGQGGMGGQFF. The CDR3 DNA reads as TGCAGCGTTACCAGCCCGGGACAGGGAGGAATGGGTGGGCAGTTCTTC.

The V gene is TRBV9, the J gene TRBJ2-5; 9 positions match TRBD1. V shed 5 bases and J 1 base; nucleotides not matched to a gene: 9. The CDR3 has 16 amino acids. Germline CDR1 SGDLS, CDR2 YYNGEE. CDR3 sequence: CASSELTGGGQETQYF. CDR3 nucleotides: TGTGCCAGCAGTGAACTAACAGGGGGCGGCCAAGAGACCCAGTACTTC.

CDR3 in DNA: TGCAGCGTTGAATCTCCGAGCTCCTACGAGCAGTACTTC. It codes for CSVESPSSYEQYF. V usage is TRBV29-1 and J usage is TRBJ2-7; D remains unclear. Per the germline V gene, CDR1 is SQVTM and CDR2 is ANQGSEA. The ends were cut back, 2 bases at V and 0 bases at J, with 8 bases in the middle. This CDR3 comprises 13 residues.

The CDR3 is CASSPSLRGGGHNEQFF. CDR3 nucleotides: TGTGCCAGCAGTCCTAGCCTTAGGGGAGGCGGTCACAATGAGCAGTTCTTC. The rearrangement joins TRBV27 to TRBJ2-1; D is possibly TRBD2 (6 bases). V lost 5 bases to trimming and J lost 5 bases, with 22 bases between them. The CDR3 contains 17 residues. CDR1 and CDR2 (germline): MNHEY, SMNVEV (reference sequence).

The chain combines TRBV9 with TRBJ2-1; 9 bases match TRBD2. The CDR3 spans 15 residues. V lost 0 bases and J lost 9; bases outside the gene matches: 7. Germline CDR1 SGDLS, CDR2 YYNGEE. CDR3 amino acids: CASSVGAGGPSEQFF. CDR3 DNA: TGTGCCAGCAGCGTAGGGGCGGGGGGGCCCAGTGAGCAGTTCTTC.

The table lists this clone with a few counts. The rearrangement uses TRBV6-6 and TRBJ1-5, with D possibly matching TRBD1 (6 bases). CDR1 is MNHNY, CDR2 SVGAGI, per germline (reference sequence). CDR3 size: 14 residues. V dropped 0 bases and J dropped 6 bases, with 9 bases sitting between them. The CDR3 spells CASSYSAGAQPQHF. The DNA of the CDR3 is TGTGCCAGCAGTTACTCGGCAGGGGCTCAGCCCCAGCATTTT.

The rearrangement links TRBV29-1 to TRBJ1-2; 10 bases match TRBD1. V lost 5 bases to trimming and J lost 2 bases; unmatched junction nucleotides: 2. This CDR3 region has 13 residues. CDR1 is SQVTM and CDR2 is ANQGSEA in the germline V gene. CDR3 protein: CSVPDRGNYGYTF. CDR3 in DNA: TGCAGCGTTCCGGACAGGGGGAACTATGGCTACACCTTC.

The chain recombines TRBV5-1 with TRBJ2-1; maybe TRBD1 (6 bases). The germline V gene encodes CDR1 SGHRS and CDR2 YFSETQ. V lost 4 bases, J lost 7 bases, and 15 bases lay in between. This CDR3 has 14 residues. The CDR3 here is CASSPDSSGNEQFF. The CDR3 DNA reads TGCGCCAGCAGCCCGGACAGCAGTGGAAATGAGCAGTTCTTC.

V usage is TRBV11-2 and J usage is TRBJ2-7, with TRBD1 matching 10 bases. Germline V gene lookup returns CDR1 SGHAT and CDR2 FQNNGV. Trimming cost V 5 bases and J 4 bases; bases outside gene matches: 8. The CDR3 totals 15 residues. The CDR3 DNA follows: TGTGCCAGCAGCCCCGGACAGGGGGAAATGTACGAGCAGTACGTC. Residues: CASSPGQGEMYEQYV.

This chain connects TRBV27 to TRBJ2-1; 10 nucleotides agree with TRBD1. Germline-derived CDR1 and CDR2 are MNHEY and SMNVEV (reference sequence). The CDR3 consists of 18 residues. V was pared by 5 bases and J by 7 bases, with 17 bases of the junction left unmatched. The CDR3 region is CASSPTGTGAGIWNEQFF. The CDR3 coding sequence is TGTGCCAGCAGTCCGACCGGGACAGGGGCGGGAATATGGAATGAGCAGTTCTTC.

The rearrangement uses TRBV9 and TRBJ1-4, with TRBD1 matching 7 bases. The length of the CDR3 is 15 residues. CDR1 is SGDLS, CDR2 YYNGEE, per germline. The trim removed 3 bases at V and 3 bases at J, leaving 5 bases unmatched. CDR3 sequence (DNA): TGTGCCAGCAGCGGTACAGGGGTAGCTAATGAAAAACTGTTTTTT. Translated: CASSGTGVANEKLFF.

This clone was observed a single time. The J gene is TRBJ1-1, the V gene TRBV19; 9 positions agree with TRBD1. The J segment lost 2 bases and the V segment lost 6 bases, leaving 7 bases of the junction unmatched. Germline V lookup: CDR1 LNHDA, CDR2 SQIVND (reference sequence). The CDR3 sequence is 15 residues long. CDR3 sequence: CASSQLGQGNTEAFF. The CDR3 DNA reads as TGTGCCAGTAGCCAGCTGGGACAGGGTAACACTGAAGCTTTCTTT.

The CDR3 sequence: CATSRTPSNEQFF. In DNA form, the CDR3 reads TGTGCCACCAGCAGAACTCCAAGCAATGAGCAGTTCTTC. The rearrangement links TRBV15 to TRBJ2-1; D is undetermined. This CDR3 is built from 13 residues. Trimming removed 2 bases at V and 6 bases at J, with 8 bases between. Per germline, CDR1 LNHNV and CDR2 YYDKDF (reference sequence). The entire variable domain, with the rest obtained from reference TRBV15 and TRBJ2-1, is as follows: DAMVIQNPRYQVTQFGKPVTLSCSQTLNHNVMYWYQQKSSQAPKLLFHYYDKDFNNEADTPDNFQSRRPNTSFCFLDIRSPGLGDTAMYLCATSRTPSNEQFFGPGTRLTVL.

The chain couples TRBV10-2 to TRBJ1-2; 9 bases are shared with TRBD1. The V segment lost 2 bases and the J segment 3 bases; nucleotides outside the gene matches: 4. The CDR3 spans 15 residues. Germline CDR1 reads WSHSY; CDR2 reads SAAADI. CDR3 sequence reads: CASSENRGRDYGYTF. The CDR3 DNA follows: TGCGCCAGCAGTGAGAACAGGGGGCGCGACTATGGCTACACCTTC.

This rearrangement joins TRBV7-3 to TRBJ2-2, with TRBD2 as a possible D gene (6 bases). The CDR3 runs 15 residues. V was shortened by 9 bases and J by 4 bases, with 18 bases between the two germline ends. Germline assignment: CDR1 SGHTA and CDR2 FQGTGA. CDR3 loop: CASTVGEVPTGELFF. The CDR3 nucleotides read TGTGCCAGTACCGTCGGGGAGGTCCCCACCGGGGAGCTGTTTTTT.

The chain combines TRBV29-1 with TRBJ2-2; TRBD2 agrees at 7 bases. Looked up from germline, CDR1 is SQVTM and CDR2 is ANQGSEA. The length of the CDR3 is 13 residues. V lost 6 bases and J lost 3; bases outside the gene matches: 4. The CDR3 loop reads CSVVGGYTGELFF. The CDR3 DNA is TGCAGCGTCGTGGGGGGGTACACCGGGGAGCTGTTTTTT.

The rearrangement joins TRBV5-1 to TRBJ1-2, with D hard to call. Germline values: CDR1 SGHRS, CDR2 YFSETQ. CDR3 length: 12 residues. V was trimmed by 5 bases and J by 4 bases, leaving 9 bases between them. In nucleotides, the CDR3 is TGCGCCAGCAGTGGGTCAGGCTATGGCTACACCTTC. Translated: CASSGSGYGYTF.

This clone was found once. The chain links TRBV28 to TRBJ2-1; tentative D call: TRBD2 (7 bases). The CDR3 has 15 residues. The germline V gene has CDR1 MDHEN and CDR2 SYDVKM. The germline V and J ends were trimmed by 3 bases and 8 bases, with 17 bases remaining between them. The CDR3 nucleotides read TGTGCCAGCAGTTTCGTGGGGGGGCTTGTGGATGAGCAGTTCTTC. Protein sequence: CASSFVGGLVDEQFF.

The chain couples TRBV28 to TRBJ1-1; 7 bases are shared with TRBD1. Germline V gene lookup returns CDR1 MDHEN and CDR2 SYDVKM. The V segment lost 7 bases and the J segment 0 bases; nucleotides outside the gene matches: 14. The CDR3 length is 17 residues. CDR3 sequence reads: CASTAGQGGIMNTEAFF. CDR3 DNA sequence: TGTGCCAGCACTGCGGGGCAGGGGGGCATCATGAACACTGAAGCTTTCTTT.

The CDR3 DNA is TGTGCCAGCACCCGGGGTGCCTACGAGCAGTACGTC. Residues: CASTRGAYEQYV. The chain recombines TRBV6-5 with TRBJ2-7; D is perhaps TRBD2 (5 bases). Per the germline V gene, CDR1 is MNHEY and CDR2 is SVGAGI. This CDR3 is built from 12 residues. Trimming stripped 7 bases from V and 2 bases from J, with 9 bases between.

This clone is a singleton in its sample. The chain links TRBV28 to TRBJ1-5; maybe TRBD1 (5 bases). Germline-derived CDR1 and CDR2 are MDHEN and SYDVKM. The ends were cut back, 6 bases at V and 0 bases at J, with 12 bases in the middle. This CDR3 comprises 15 residues. CDR3 sequence (DNA): TGTGCCAGCAGCCAAGACAGTTTTAGCAATCAGCCCCAGCATTTT. Amino acids: CASSQDSFSNQPQHF.

J is TRBJ1-5 and V is TRBV10-3, with a weak D call TRBD1 (6 bases). This CDR3 is built from 13 residues. Between the trimmed V and J ends, which lost 8 bases and 4 bases, there was a span of 12 bases. CDR1 ENHRY and CDR2 SYGVKD come from the germline V gene. This CDR3 is CAIGTGLNQPQHF. The DNA for the CDR3 is TGTGCCATCGGAACAGGGTTAAATCAGCCCCAGCATTTT.

This clone appeared a few times. The V and J genes are TRBV6-5 and TRBJ2-4; D may be TRBD1 (5 bases). This CDR3 has 13 amino acids. Trimming took 6 bases from V and 5 from J, leaving 11 bases between them. Germline CDR1 MNHEY, CDR2 SVGAGI. CDR3 residues: CASRSLTENIQYF. Written as DNA, the CDR3 is TGTGCCAGCAGAAGCCTGACAGAAAACATTCAGTACTTC.

This chain joins TRBV19 and TRBJ2-7, with 13 nucleotides matching TRBD2. The CDR3 runs 17 residues. The germline V gene has CDR1 LNHDA and CDR2 SQIVND (reference sequence). Trimming removed 5 bases from V and 2 bases from J; junction bases left unmatched: 9. Written as DNA, the CDR3 is TGTGCCAGTAGTCCTGGGACTAGCGGGGAAAAGGCCTACGAGCAGTACTTC. As protein: CASSPGTSGEKAYEQYF.